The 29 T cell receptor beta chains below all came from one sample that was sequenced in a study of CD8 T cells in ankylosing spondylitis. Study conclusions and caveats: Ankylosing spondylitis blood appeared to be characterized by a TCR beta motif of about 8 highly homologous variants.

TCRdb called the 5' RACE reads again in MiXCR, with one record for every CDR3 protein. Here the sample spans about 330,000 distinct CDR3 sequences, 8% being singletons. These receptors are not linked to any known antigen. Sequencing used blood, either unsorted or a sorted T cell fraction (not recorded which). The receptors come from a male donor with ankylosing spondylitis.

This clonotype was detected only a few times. The CDR3 DNA reads as TGTGCCAGCAACCTTCGGGGGTGGGCGGGGACAGATACGCAGTATTTT. Protein sequence: CASNLRGWAGTDTQYF. This sequence joins TRBV11-3 and TRBJ2-3; TRBD2 is a possible D gene (6 bases). CDR1 and CDR2 (germline): SGHNT, YENEEA. With 7 bases removed from V and 3 bases from J, the gap between germline ends came to 20 bases. CDR3 size: 16 residues. Using reference TRBV11-3 and TRBJ2-3 for the parts outside the CDR3, the full variable domain is EAGVVQSPRYKIIEKKQPVAFWCNPISGHNTLYWYLQNLGQGPELLIRYENEEAVDDSQLPKDRFSAERLKGVDSTLKIQPAELGDSAVYLCASNLRGWAGTDTQYFGPGTRLTVL.

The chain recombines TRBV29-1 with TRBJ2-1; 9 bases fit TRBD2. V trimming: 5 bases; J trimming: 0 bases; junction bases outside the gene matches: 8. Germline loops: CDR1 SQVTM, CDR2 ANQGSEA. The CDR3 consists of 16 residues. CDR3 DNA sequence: TGCAGCGTTAACCCCCTAGCGGGATTCTCCTACAATGAGCAGTTCTTC. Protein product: CSVNPLAGFSYNEQFF.

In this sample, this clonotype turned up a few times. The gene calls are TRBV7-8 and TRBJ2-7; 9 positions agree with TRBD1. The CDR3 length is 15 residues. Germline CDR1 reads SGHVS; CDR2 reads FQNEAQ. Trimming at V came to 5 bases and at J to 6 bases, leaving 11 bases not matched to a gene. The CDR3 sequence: CASSTRDRVPGEQYF. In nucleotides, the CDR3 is TGTGCCAGCAGCACCCGGGACAGGGTTCCTGGCGAGCAGTACTTC.

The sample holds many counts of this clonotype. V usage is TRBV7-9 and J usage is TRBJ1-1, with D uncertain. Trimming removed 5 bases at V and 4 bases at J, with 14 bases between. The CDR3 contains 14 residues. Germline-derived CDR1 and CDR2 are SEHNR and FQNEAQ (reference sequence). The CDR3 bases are TGTGCCAGCAGCATAATCGGGATTCGCACTGAAGCTTTCTTT. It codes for CASSIIGIRTEAFF.

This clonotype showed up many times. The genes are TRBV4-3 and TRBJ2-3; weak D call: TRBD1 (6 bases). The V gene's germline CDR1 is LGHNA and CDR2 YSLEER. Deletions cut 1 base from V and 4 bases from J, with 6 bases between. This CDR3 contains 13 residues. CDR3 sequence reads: CASSQGGPDTQYF. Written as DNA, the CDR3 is TGCGCCAGCAGCCAAGGGGGGCCAGATACGCAGTATTTT.

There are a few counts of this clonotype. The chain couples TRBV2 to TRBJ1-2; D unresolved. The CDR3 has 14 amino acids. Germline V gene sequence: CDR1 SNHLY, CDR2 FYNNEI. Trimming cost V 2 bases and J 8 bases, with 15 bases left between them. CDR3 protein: CASSEIMGLSGYTF. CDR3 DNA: TGTGCCAGCAGTGAAATTATGGGTCTTTCCGGCTACACCTTC.

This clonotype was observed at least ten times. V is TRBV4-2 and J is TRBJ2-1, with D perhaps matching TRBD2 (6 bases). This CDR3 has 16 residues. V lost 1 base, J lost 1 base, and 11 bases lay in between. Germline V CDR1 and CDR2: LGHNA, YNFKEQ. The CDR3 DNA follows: TGTGCCAGCAGCCAAGTGGGAGGTTCGTCCTACAATGAGCAGTTCTTC. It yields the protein CASSQVGGSSYNEQFF.

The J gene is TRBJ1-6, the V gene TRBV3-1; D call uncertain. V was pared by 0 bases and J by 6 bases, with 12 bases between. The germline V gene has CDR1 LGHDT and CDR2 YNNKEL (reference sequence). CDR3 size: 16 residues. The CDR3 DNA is TGTGCCAGCAGCCAAGAGGGCGGCCCTCCTAATTCACCCCTCCACTTT. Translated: CASSQEGGPPNSPLHF.

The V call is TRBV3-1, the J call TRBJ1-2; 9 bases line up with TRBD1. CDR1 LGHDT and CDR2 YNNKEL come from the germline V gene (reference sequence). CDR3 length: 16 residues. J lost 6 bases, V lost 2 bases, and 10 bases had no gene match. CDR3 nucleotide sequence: TGTGCCAGCAGCCAAAGTCCCACAGGGGGCCGCCATGGCTACACCTTC. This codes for CASSQSPTGGRHGYTF.

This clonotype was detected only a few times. The CDR3 sequence is CASSFDRFNYGYTF. DNA for the CDR3: TGTGCCAGCAGTTTTGACAGGTTTAACTATGGCTACACCTTC. The rearrangement joins TRBV27 to TRBJ1-2; possible D gene TRBD1, 6 bases. The V gene's germline CDR1 is MNHEY and CDR2 SMNVEV (reference sequence). The CDR3 spans 14 residues. V was clipped by 3 bases and J by 1 base, with 9 bases between them.

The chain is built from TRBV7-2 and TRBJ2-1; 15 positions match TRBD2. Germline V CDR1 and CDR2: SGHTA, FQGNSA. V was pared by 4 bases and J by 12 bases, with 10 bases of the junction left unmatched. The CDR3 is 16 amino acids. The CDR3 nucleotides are TGTGCCAGCAGCTCGACTCCGGGACTAGCGGGAGGAGGGCAGTTCTTC. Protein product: CASSSTPGLAGGGQFF.

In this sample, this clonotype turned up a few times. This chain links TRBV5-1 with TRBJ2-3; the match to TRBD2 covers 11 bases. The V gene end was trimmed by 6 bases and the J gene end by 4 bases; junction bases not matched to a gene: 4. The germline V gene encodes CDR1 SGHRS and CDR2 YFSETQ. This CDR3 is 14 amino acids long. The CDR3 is CASKLAGDADTQYF. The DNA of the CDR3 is TGCGCCAGCAAACTAGCGGGAGATGCAGATACGCAGTATTTT.

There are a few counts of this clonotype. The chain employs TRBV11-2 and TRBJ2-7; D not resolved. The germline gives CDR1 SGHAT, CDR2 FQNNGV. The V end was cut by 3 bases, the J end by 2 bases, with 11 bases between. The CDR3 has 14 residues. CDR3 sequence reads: CASSFSSVAYEQYF. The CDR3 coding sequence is TGTGCCAGCAGCTTCTCTTCGGTAGCCTACGAGCAGTACTTC.

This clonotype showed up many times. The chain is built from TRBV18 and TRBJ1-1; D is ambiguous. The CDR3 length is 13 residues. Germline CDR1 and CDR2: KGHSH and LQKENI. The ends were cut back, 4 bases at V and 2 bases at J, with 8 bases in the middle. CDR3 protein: CASSLLSNTEAFF. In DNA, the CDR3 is TGTGCCAGCTCACTCCTTTCTAACACTGAAGCTTTCTTT.

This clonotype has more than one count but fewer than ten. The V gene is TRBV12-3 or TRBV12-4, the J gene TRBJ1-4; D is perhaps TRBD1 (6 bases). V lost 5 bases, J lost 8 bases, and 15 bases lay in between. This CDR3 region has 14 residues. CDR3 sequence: CASSPSLRGEKLFF. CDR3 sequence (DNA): TGTGCCAGCAGTCCGTCTCTGAGGGGGGAAAAACTGTTTTTT.

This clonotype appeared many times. The CDR3 spells CASSPGLAGGISYNEQFF. DNA of the CDR3: TGCGCCAGCAGCCCCGGACTAGCGGGAGGAATCTCCTACAATGAGCAGTTCTTC. This rearrangement joins TRBV5-1 to TRBJ2-1; 14 bases align to TRBD2. Germline V lookup: CDR1 SGHRS, CDR2 YFSETQ. The CDR3 totals 18 residues. V shed 4 bases, J shed 0 bases, and the junction held 6 bases outside the gene matches.

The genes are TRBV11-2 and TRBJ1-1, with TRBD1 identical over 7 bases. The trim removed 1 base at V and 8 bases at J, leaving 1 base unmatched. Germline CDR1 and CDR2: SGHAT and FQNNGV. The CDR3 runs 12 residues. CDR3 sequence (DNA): TGTGCCAGCAGCTTAGCGGACAGGGAAGCTTTCTTT. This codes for CASSLADREAFF.

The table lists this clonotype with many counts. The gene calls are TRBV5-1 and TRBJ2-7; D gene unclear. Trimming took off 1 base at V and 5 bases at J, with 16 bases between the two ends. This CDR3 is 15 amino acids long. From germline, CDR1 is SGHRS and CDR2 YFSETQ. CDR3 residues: CASSLISRIVDEQYF. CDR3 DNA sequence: TGCGCCAGCAGCTTGATTAGCCGAATTGTCGACGAGCAGTACTTC.

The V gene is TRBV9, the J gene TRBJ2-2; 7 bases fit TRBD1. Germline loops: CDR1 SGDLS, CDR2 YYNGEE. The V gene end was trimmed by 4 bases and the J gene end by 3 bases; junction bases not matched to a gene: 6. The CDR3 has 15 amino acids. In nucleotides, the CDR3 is TGTGCCAGCAGCCAAGTAGACAGGGACACCGGGGAGCTGTTTTTT. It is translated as CASSQVDRDTGELFF.

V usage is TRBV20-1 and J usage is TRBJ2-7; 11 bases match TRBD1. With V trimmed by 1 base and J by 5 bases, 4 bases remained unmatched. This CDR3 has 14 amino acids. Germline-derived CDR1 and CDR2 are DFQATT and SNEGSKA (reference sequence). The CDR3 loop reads CSARVDRGLHEQYF. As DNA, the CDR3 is TGCAGTGCTAGAGTGGACAGGGGGCTCCACGAGCAGTACTTC.

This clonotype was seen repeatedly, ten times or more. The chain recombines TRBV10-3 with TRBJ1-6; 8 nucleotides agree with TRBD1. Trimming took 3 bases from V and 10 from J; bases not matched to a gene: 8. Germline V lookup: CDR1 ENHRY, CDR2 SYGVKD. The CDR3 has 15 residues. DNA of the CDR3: TGTGCCATCAGTGACCTTGACAGGGGAGAATCACCCCTCCACTTT. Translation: CAISDLDRGESPLHF.

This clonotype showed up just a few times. CDR3 nucleotide sequence: TGTGCCAGCAGCAGACAGGACGAGCAGTACTTC. Encoded protein: CASSRQDEQYF. The chain employs TRBV6-5 and TRBJ2-7; possibly TRBD1 for D (6 bases). The V and J ends lost 6 bases and 5 bases respectively, with 8 bases between them. Germline lookup yields CDR1 MNHEY and CDR2 SVGAGI. The length of the CDR3 is 11 residues.

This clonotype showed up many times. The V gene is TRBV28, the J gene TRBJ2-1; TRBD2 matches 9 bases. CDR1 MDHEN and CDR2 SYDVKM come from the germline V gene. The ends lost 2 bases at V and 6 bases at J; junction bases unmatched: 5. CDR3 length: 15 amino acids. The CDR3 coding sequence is TGTGCCAGCAGTTTACAAGCGGGAGGATTCAATGAGCAGTTCTTC. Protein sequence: CASSLQAGGFNEQFF.

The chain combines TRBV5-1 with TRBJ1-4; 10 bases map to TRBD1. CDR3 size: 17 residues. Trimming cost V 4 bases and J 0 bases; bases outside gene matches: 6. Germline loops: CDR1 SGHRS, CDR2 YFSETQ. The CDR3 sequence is CASSPGQGMATNEKLFF. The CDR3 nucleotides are TGCGCCAGCAGCCCGGGACAGGGGATGGCAACTAATGAAAAACTGTTTTTT.

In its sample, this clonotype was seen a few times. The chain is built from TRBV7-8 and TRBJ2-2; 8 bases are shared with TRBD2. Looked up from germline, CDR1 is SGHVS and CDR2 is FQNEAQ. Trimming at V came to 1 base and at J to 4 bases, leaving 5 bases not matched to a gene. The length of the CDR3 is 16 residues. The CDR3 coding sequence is TGTGCCAGCAGCTTAGGGAGCGGGAGAGTCACCGGGGAGCTGTTTTTT. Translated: CASSLGSGRVTGELFF.

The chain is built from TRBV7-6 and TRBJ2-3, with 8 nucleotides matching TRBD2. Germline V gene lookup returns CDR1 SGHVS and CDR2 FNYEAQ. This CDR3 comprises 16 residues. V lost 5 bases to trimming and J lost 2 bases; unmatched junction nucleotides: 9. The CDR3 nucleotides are TGTGCCAGCAGCATTCAGCGGGAGACTTACACAGATACGCAGTATTTT. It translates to CASSIQRETYTDTQYF.

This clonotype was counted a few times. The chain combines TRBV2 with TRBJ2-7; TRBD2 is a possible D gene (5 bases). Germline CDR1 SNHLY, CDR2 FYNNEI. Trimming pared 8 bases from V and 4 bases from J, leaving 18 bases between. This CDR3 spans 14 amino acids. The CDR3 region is CASRVRAGRYEQYF. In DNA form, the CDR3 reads TGTGCCAGCCGCGTAAGGGCGGGTCGGTACGAGCAGTACTTC.

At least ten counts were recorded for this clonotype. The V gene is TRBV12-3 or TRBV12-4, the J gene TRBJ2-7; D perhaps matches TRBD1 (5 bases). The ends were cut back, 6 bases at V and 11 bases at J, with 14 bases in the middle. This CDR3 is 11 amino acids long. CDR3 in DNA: TGTGCCAGCAGCTCAGGGCTAGAGGAGTACTTC. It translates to CASSSGLEEYF.

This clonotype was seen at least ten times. In nucleotides, the CDR3 is TGTGCCAGCCGGAACCTGGAGACCCAGTACTTC. Amino acid sequence: CASRNLETQYF. The rearrangement links TRBV6-2 or TRBV6-3 to TRBJ2-5, with unresolved D. Trimming stripped 8 bases from V and 5 bases from J, with 9 bases between. The CDR3 contains 11 residues. Germline V CDR1 and CDR2: MNHEY, SVGEGT.